This TCR beta chain came from a study of molecular identifiers for immune sequencing clone quantification. RNA fractions of 10%, 30% or 50% and roughly 20,000 to 1,000,000 sorted cells were the source of naive CD8 libraries. This clonotype was picked up a small number of times. From the PCR reads, TCRdb called clonotypes with MiXCR, one entry per CDR3 protein. The sample carries about half a million distinct CDR3 sequences, 25% recorded once. CDR3 size: 16 residues. The germline gives CDR1 SEHNR, CDR2 FQNEAQ (reference sequence). Trimming shortened V by 2 bases and J by 4 bases, and 17 bases separated the two germline ends.

This chain connects TRBV7-9 to TRBJ1-2; D might be TRBD1 (6 bases). The clonotype originates from a human donor in good health. Some libraries in this study had Jurkat cell RNA spiked in. The sample was naive CD8+ T cells from blood, with Jurkat cell RNA spiked in. The subset was: FACS-sorted CD8+CD4-CCR7+CD45RA+ naive T cells. DNA for the CDR3: TGTGCCAGCAGCTTACCGTTGCAGGGGTACGGCTATGGCTACACCTTC. This encodes CASSLPLQGYGYGYTF.